This TCR beta chain emerged from a study of beta chain features in type 1 diabetes. General study results and limits: Across all four CD4+ subsets, people with type 1 diabetes showed modestly shorter TCRB CDR3s.

Every isolated RNA sample was fully reverse transcribed, so sequencing captured expressed TCRB transcripts. The table came from immunoSEQ multiplex PCR; TCRdb's copy has only in-frame clones and leaves some out. Of 310,000 or so clones in the sample, 15% are singletons; the top ten hold 0.015% to 0.017%. In the case of this clone: The antigen remains unidentified.

This receptor was obtained from a man younger than 35 with type 1 diabetes. The sample taken for sequencing was naive CD4+ T cells from blood.

The CDR3 sequence is CASSPWGTKHNEQFF. CDR3 nucleotide sequence: TGTGCCAGTAGTCCATGGGGGACTAAGCACAATGAGCAGTTCTTC. The J gene is TRBJ2-1, the V gene TRBV19, with 7 bases lining up with TRBD2. Germline lookup yields CDR1 LNHDA and CDR2 SQIVND (reference sequence). The junction had 9 bases not matched to a gene; V was cut back by 5 bases and J by 5 bases. The CDR3 spans 15 residues. Full variable domain (outside the CDR3, taken from reference TRBV19 and TRBJ2-1): DGGITQSPKYLFRKEGQNVTLSCEQNLNHDAMYWYRQDPGQGLRLIYYSQIVNDFQKGDIAEGYSVSREKKESFPLTVTSAQKNPTAFYLCASSPWGTKHNEQFFGPGTRLTVL.